This TCR beta chain was observed in a study of blood T cell repertoires in COVID-19. Study-wide context: COVID-19 samples from acute and convalescent phases originated in the United States, Italy and Spain. Sources were T cells, B-cell-depleted T cells, or PBMCs; the material itself was cDNA or gDNA.

Trimming at V came to 4 bases and at J to 2 bases, leaving 9 bases not matched to a gene. The CDR3 totals 16 residues. Germline CDR1 is SGHRS and CDR2 is YFSETQ. Per the authors' pipeline: The assay estimated nucleated cells by amplifying reference gene primers. The repertoire was sequenced with immunoSEQ multiplex PCR; TCRdb's copy has only in-frame clones and lacks some. V and J calls and clone size are copied from that table; D and trimming were computed from the DNA. The data contain 110,000 or so clones, about 90% of them seen just once; the ten biggest clones take up about 8%. The receptor was isolated from a human donor in a cohort sampled during active COVID-19. The rearrangement uses TRBV5-1 and TRBJ2-7; 10 bases align to TRBD2. The material sequenced was peripheral blood. CDR3: CASSTLAGGNTYEQYF. Here the CDR3 DNA reads TGCGCCAGCAGCACGTTAGCGGGAGGCAATACCTACGAGCAGTACTTC. Full variable domain (remainder filled in from reference TRBV5-1 and TRBJ2-7): KAGVTQTPRYLIKTRGQQVTLSCSPISGHRSVSWYQQTPGQGLQFLFEYFSETQRNKGNFPGRFSGRQFSNSRSEMNVSTLELGDSALYLCASSTLAGGNTYEQYFGPGTRLTVT.